The T cell receptor (beta chain) described here comes from a study of blood T cell repertoires in COVID-19. About the research overall: Samples of COVID-19 (acute and convalescent) were obtained from the United States, Italy and Spain.

This clone appeared a single time. Germline CDR1 is ENHRY and CDR2 is SYGVKD. The CDR3 is made up of 14 amino acids. V was shortened by 2 bases and J by 2 bases, with 6 bases between the two germline ends. Clones were read by immunoSEQ multiplex PCR, and TCRdb kept only the in-frame ones, dropping some. The sample shows 150,000 to 200,000 clones, around nine tenths of them seen only once. Input material: peripheral blood. The receptor's source is a man younger than 35 with active or convalescent COVID-19. The rearrangement uses TRBV10-3 and TRBJ2-2; no definite D call. This CDR3 reads CAISEGSNTGELFF. Written as DNA, the CDR3 is TGTGCCATCAGTGAGGGCTCTAACACCGGGGAGCTGTTTTTT.